These 27 T cell receptor beta chains were sequenced from one sample in a study of cytomegalovirus exposure and HLA in healthy donors. 60 Vbeta and 13 Jbeta primers were used in PCR. Repertoires were generated with immunoSEQ multiplex PCR, while TCRdb's copy carries only in-frame clones and drops some. The sample lists about 130,000 clones, over 75% occurring once. Specimen: PBMCs. All receptors come from a woman between 35 and 50 years old in good health and CMV-seropositive.

In this sample, this clone turned up a few times. The CDR3 reads CASRLQLNYGYTF. For the CDR3, the DNA is TGTGCCAGCAGGCTACAGTTAAACTATGGCTACACCTTC. The chain uses TRBV2 and TRBJ1-2; D call uncertain. The CDR3 loop spans 13 amino acids. Germline V lookup: CDR1 SNHLY, CDR2 FYNNEI. V lost 6 bases, J lost 2 bases, and 10 bases lay in between.

Only a few counts were recorded for this clone. V usage is TRBV28 and J usage is TRBJ2-5, with D possibly TRBD1 on 6 matching bases. The CDR3 runs to 13 residues. With 3 bases removed from V and 3 bases from J, the gap between germline ends came to 8 bases. Germline-derived CDR1 and CDR2 are MDHEN and SYDVKM. The DNA of the CDR3 is TGTGCCAGCAGTTTGGACAGTAAAGAGACCCAGTACTTC. It encodes CASSLDSKETQYF.

V and J are TRBV5-6 and TRBJ2-7; possible D gene TRBD2, 7 bases. CDR3 length: 17 residues. CDR1 is SGHDT, CDR2 YYEEEE, per germline. V was trimmed by 0 bases and J by 2 bases, leaving 18 bases between them. CDR3 DNA sequence: TGTGCCAGCAGCTTGGAGGGGGGGGTCTTTCTTCCCTACGAGCAGTACTTC. This codes for CASSLEGGVFLPYEQYF.

V and J are TRBV6-5 and TRBJ2-7; TRBD2 agrees at 14 bases. The junction had 3 bases not matched to a gene; V was cut back by 10 bases and J by 7 bases. The CDR3 spans 12 residues. In germline, CDR1 is MNHEY, CDR2 SVGAGI. CDR3 nucleotides: TGTGCCACCGGACTAGCGGGAGGAGAGCAGTACTTC. This encodes CATGLAGGEQYF.

The genes are TRBV7-9 and TRBJ1-2, with 8 bases matching TRBD1. Losses at the gene ends were 5 bases for V and 6 bases for J; bases not matched to a gene: 5. The length of the CDR3 is 13 residues. Germline CDR1 and CDR2: SEHNR and FQNEAQ (reference sequence). CDR3 residues: CASSHGQGDGYTF. Here the CDR3 DNA reads TGTGCCAGCAGCCATGGACAGGGAGATGGCTACACCTTC. The full variable domain, its missing parts supplied by reference TRBV7-9 and TRBJ1-2, is DTGVSQNPRHKITKRGQNVTFRCDPISEHNRLYWYRQTLGQGPEFLTYFQNEAQLEKSRLLSDRFSAERPKGSFSTLEIQRTEQGDSAMYLCASSHGQGDGYTFGSGTRLTVV.

The rearrangement links TRBV5-4 to TRBJ2-3; the D gene is possibly TRBD2 (5 bases). The V and J ends lost 1 base and 4 bases respectively, with 10 bases between them. The CDR3 is 14 residues long. The germline V gene encodes CDR1 SGHNT and CDR2 YYREEE (reference sequence). This CDR3 is CASSLTRTSDTQYF. The CDR3 DNA reads TGTGCCAGCAGCTTGACTAGAACGTCAGATACGCAGTATTTT. The whole variable domain, remainder taken from reference TRBV5-4 and TRBJ2-3, is ETGVTQSPTHLIKTRGQQVTLRCSSQSGHNTVSWYQQALGQGPQFIFQYYREEENGRGNFPPRFSGLQFPNYSSELNVNALELDDSALYLCASSLTRTSDTQYFGPGTRLTVL.

V gene TRBV28 combines with J gene TRBJ1-2; a weak D match, TRBD1 (5 bases). Germline V gene sequence: CDR1 MDHEN, CDR2 SYDVKM. V lost 5 bases to trimming and J lost 8 bases, with 15 bases between them. This CDR3 comprises 13 residues. CDR3 sequence reads: CASSPPTVRGYTF. In DNA form, the CDR3 reads TGTGCCAGCAGTCCGCCGACAGTTCGGGGCTACACCTTC.

This chain uses TRBV7-8 with TRBJ2-5; TRBD1 matches at 8 bases. The DNA matches TRBJ2-7 better at its end, which makes the J call doubtful. Germline V gene data show CDR1 as SGHVS and CDR2 as FQNEAQ. The CDR3 covers 15 residues. For the CDR3, the DNA is TGTGCCAGCAGCCGAACAGGGGGGAACTCCTACGAGCAGTACTTC. Residues: CASSRTGGNSYEQYF.

This chain's CDR3 is CASNYLRQANTEAFF. For the CDR3, the DNA is TGTGCCAGCAACTACCTTAGACAGGCTAACACTGAAGCTTTCTTT. V gene TRBV6-6 combines with J gene TRBJ1-1, with D perhaps TRBD1 (6 bases). The CDR3 totals 15 residues. The V gene lost 7 bases and the J gene lost 2 bases, with 17 bases spanning the gap. CDR1 and CDR2 from the germline V gene are MNHNY and SVGAGI (reference sequence).

The rearrangement links TRBV6-5 to TRBJ2-5; TRBD1 agrees at 10 bases. The closer fit of TRBJ2-7 to the DNA end suggests the J call may be wrong. CDR3 length equals 14 residues. Germline CDR1 MNHEY, CDR2 SVGAGI. The CDR3 nucleotides are TGTGCCAGCTCCAGGGGGACAGGGGTATACGAGCAGTACTTC. Its translation is CASSRGTGVYEQYF.

This clone was seen once. J is TRBJ2-3 and V is TRBV30, with TRBD2 as a possible D gene (5 bases). Germline V gene data show CDR1 as GTSNPN and CDR2 as SVGIG (reference sequence). V gave up 1 base and J gave up 0 bases, with 11 bases separating them. The CDR3 has 15 residues. The CDR3 region is CAWSEGWTSTDTQYF. The CDR3 nucleotides read TGTGCCTGGAGTGAGGGCTGGACTAGCACAGATACGCAGTATTTT. The full variable domain, completed using reference TRBV30 and TRBJ2-3, is SQTIHQWPATLVQPVGSPLSLECTVEGTSNPNLYWYRQAAGRGLQLLFYSVGIGQISSEVPQNLSASRPQDRQFILSSKKLLLSDSGFYLCAWSEGWTSTDTQYFGPGTRLTVL.

In the case of this clone: Just one base apart from a much larger clone, this may be a read error. The chain couples TRBV7-3 to TRBJ1-1; TRBD1 might be the D (5 bases). Per germline, CDR1 SGHTA and CDR2 FQGTGA. The ends were cut back, 5 bases at V and 0 bases at J, with 7 bases in the middle. The CDR3 runs to 13 residues. The CDR3 protein is CASSPDMNTEAFF. DNA for the CDR3: TGTGCCAGCAGCCCGGACATGAACACTGAAGCTTTCTTT.

On this clone: This CDR3 is also generated by other DNA sequences in the sample. The chain employs TRBV2 and TRBJ2-1; D may be TRBD1 (5 bases). The CDR3 totals 15 residues. V was clipped by 5 bases and J by 0 bases, with 11 bases between them. Germline V gene data show CDR1 as SNHLY and CDR2 as FYNNEI. This CDR3 reads CASSLTESSYNEQFF. In DNA form, the CDR3 reads TGTGCCAGCAGTCTGACAGAGAGCTCCTACAATGAGCAGTTCTTC. The full variable domain, rest sourced from reference TRBV2 and TRBJ2-1, is EPEVTQTPSHQVTQMGQEVILRCVPISNHLYFYWYRQILGQKVEFLVSFYNNEISEKSEIFDDQFSVERPDGSNFTLKIRSTKLEDSAMYFCASSLTESSYNEQFFGPGTRLTVL.

The chain joins TRBV11-2 to TRBJ1-1, with D maybe TRBD1 (5 bases). CDR3 length: 16 amino acids. The germline V gene encodes CDR1 SGHAT and CDR2 FQNNGV. The V end was cut by 2 bases, the J end by 0 bases, with 13 bases between. The CDR3 DNA reads as TGTGCCAGCAGCTTACGGTCGGGCAGGGTGAACACTGAAGCTTTCTTT. This gives the protein CASSLRSGRVNTEAFF.

This clone was detected only once. The chain is built from TRBV7-3 and TRBJ2-2, with TRBD1 matching over 10 bases. This CDR3 has 15 amino acids. From germline, CDR1 is SGHTA and CDR2 FQGTGA. V shed 4 bases, J shed 7 bases, and the junction held 6 bases outside the gene matches. The CDR3 loop reads CASSSGTGVGGELFF. CDR3 in DNA: TGTGCCAGCAGCTCCGGGACAGGGGTTGGCGGGGAGCTGTTTTTT. The full variable domain, with the rest looked up from reference TRBV7-3 and TRBJ2-2, is GAGVSQTPSNKVTEKGKYVELRCDPISGHTALYWYRQSLGQGPEFLIYFQGTGAADDSGLPNDRFFAVRPEGSVSTLKIQRTERGDSAVYLCASSSGTGVGGELFFGEGSRLTVL.

This chain connects TRBV15 to TRBJ2-3; 8 bases line up with TRBD2. Germline CDR1 is LNHNV and CDR2 is YYDKDF (reference sequence). V lost 5 bases and J lost 3; bases outside the gene matches: 7. This CDR3 is built from 15 residues. CDR3 in DNA: TGTGCCACCAGCCTTGGGACTAGGGGAACAGATACGCAGTATTTT. It codes for CATSLGTRGTDTQYF. Full variable domain (outside the CDR3, taken from reference TRBV15 and TRBJ2-3): DAMVIQNPRYQVTQFGKPVTLSCSQTLNHNVMYWYQQKSSQAPKLLFHYYDKDFNNEADTPDNFQSRRPNTSFCFLDIRSPGLGDTAMYLCATSLGTRGTDTQYFGPGTRLTVL.

The chain employs TRBV5-4 and TRBJ2-2; 7 nucleotides match TRBD2. With 3 bases clipped from V and 5 bases from J, the junction kept 13 bases outside the gene matches. The CDR3 length is 17 residues. From germline, CDR1 is SGHNT and CDR2 YYREEE (reference sequence). The CDR3 loop reads CASSSERGALGTGELFF. The CDR3 bases are TGTGCCAGCAGCTCAGAGCGGGGAGCGCTCGGGACCGGGGAGCTGTTTTTT.

CDR3 region: CASSLGLVETQYF. CDR3 bases: TGTGCCAGCAGCCTTGGACTGGTGGAGACCCAGTACTTC. The chain uses TRBV5-6 and TRBJ2-5, with D maybe TRBD2 (5 bases). Trimming removed 4 bases at V and 5 bases at J, with 12 bases between. CDR3 length equals 13 residues. CDR1 SGHDT and CDR2 YYEEEE come from the germline V gene.

The CDR3 region has the DNA TGTGCCAGCAGCTTAGAGTACCGCGAGGCTTACGAGCAGTACTTC. This sequence encodes CASSLEYREAYEQYF. The rearrangement links TRBV11-2 to TRBJ2-7; no reliable D call. Looked up from germline, CDR1 is SGHAT and CDR2 is FQNNGV. Trimming stripped 0 bases from V and 4 bases from J, with 13 bases between. This CDR3 is built from 15 residues.

This chain joins TRBV6-6 and TRBJ1-2; D possibly corresponds to TRBD1 (5 bases). From germline, CDR1 is MNHNY and CDR2 SVGAGI (reference sequence). The CDR3 has 16 residues. Trimming removed 6 bases from V and 0 bases from J, with 17 bases in between. The CDR3 sequence is CASRTGGTESNYGYTF. Here the CDR3 DNA reads TGTGCCAGCAGAACGGGGGGAACCGAGTCTAACTATGGCTACACCTTC.

The gene calls are TRBV6-5 and TRBJ2-3; tentative D call: TRBD1 (6 bases). V was cut by 5 bases and J by 1 base, with 13 bases left in between. CDR3 length: 15 amino acids. Germline assignment: CDR1 MNHEY and CDR2 SVGAGI. The CDR3 nucleotides are TGTGCCAGCAGTCACAGGGTGGGGGGCACAGATACGCAGTATTTT. It specifies CASSHRVGGTDTQYF.

The chain recombines TRBV11-2 with TRBJ2-7; D is unclear. The germline V gene encodes CDR1 SGHAT and CDR2 FQNNGV. V was clipped by 3 bases and J by 3 bases, with 18 bases between them. The CDR3 is made up of 16 amino acids. DNA of the CDR3: TGTGCCAGCAGCTTTAGACTGACCGCAAACGTCTACGAGCAGTACTTC. Amino acid sequence: CASSFRLTANVYEQYF. The full variable domain, rest sourced from reference TRBV11-2 and TRBJ2-7, is EAGVAQSPRYKIIEKRQSVAFWCNPISGHATLYWYQQILGQGPKLLIQFQNNGVVDDSQLPKDRFSAERLKGVDSTLKIQPAKLEDSAVYLCASSFRLTANVYEQYFGPGTRLTVT.

The chain links TRBV5-6 to TRBJ1-4, with D unresolved. Germline assignment: CDR1 SGHDT and CDR2 YYEEEE. The CDR3 totals 14 residues. V was pared by 0 bases and J by 7 bases, with 10 bases between. The CDR3 DNA reads TGTGCCAGCAGCTTGGTCGAGGGCGGTGAAAAACTGTTTTTT. Translation: CASSLVEGGEKLFF. The full variable domain, completed using reference TRBV5-6 and TRBJ1-4, is DAGVTQSPTHLIKTRGQQVTLRCSPKSGHDTVSWYQQALGQGPQFIFQYYEEEERQRGNFPDRFSGHQFPNYSSELNVNALLLGDSALYLCASSLVEGGEKLFFGSGTQLSVL.

The chain recombines TRBV18 with TRBJ1-4, with D uncertain. Germline CDR1 and CDR2: KGHSH and LQKENI. The CDR3 length is 13 residues. V was shortened by 2 bases and J by 9 bases, with 10 bases between the two germline ends. The CDR3 loop is CASSPSVTQKLFF. In DNA form, the CDR3 reads TGTGCCAGCTCACCATCGGTCACCCAAAAACTGTTTTTT. Drawing the rest from reference TRBV18 and TRBJ1-4, the complete variable domain is NAGVMQNPRHLVRRRGQEARLRCSPMKGHSHVYWYRQLPEEGLKFMVYLQKENIIDESGMPKERFSAEFPKEGPSILRIQQVVRGDSAAYFCASSPSVTQKLFFGSGTQLSVL.

This clone appeared a single time. The chain joins TRBV27 to TRBJ1-2, with a possible D match to TRBD1 (6 bases). This CDR3 is 14 amino acids long. Trimming pared 2 bases from V and 3 bases from J, leaving 10 bases between. Germline CDR1 reads MNHEY; CDR2 reads SMNVEV (reference sequence). DNA for the CDR3: TGTGCCAGCAGTTTAGCGGGGGGGCACTATGGCTACACCTTC. It translates to CASSLAGGHYGYTF.

V gene TRBV18 combines with J gene TRBJ2-1, with TRBD1 matching 8 bases. The germline V gene has CDR1 KGHSH and CDR2 LQKENI. This CDR3 is 14 amino acids long. The V and J ends lost 4 bases and 5 bases, in that order; junction bases with no gene match: 4. CDR3 in amino acids: CASSRRTGNNEQFF. The CDR3 DNA reads as TGTGCCAGCTCACGACGGACAGGGAACAATGAGCAGTTCTTC.

The V and J genes are TRBV28 and TRBJ2-7, with a weak D call TRBD1 (5 bases). With 6 bases removed from V and 8 bases from J, the gap between germline ends came to 11 bases. CDR3 length: 11 amino acids. CDR1 MDHEN and CDR2 SYDVKM come from the germline V gene. The CDR3 region has the DNA TGTGCCAGCAGAATTAACAGGCAGCAGTACTTC. Its translation: CASRINRQQYF.